This is a list of T cell receptor beta chains from one sample in a study of T cell repertoires in cytomegalovirus infection. TCRdb recomputed calls from the reads with MiXCR, one row per CDR3 protein. The table lists more than 85,000 distinct CDR3 sequences, 23% of them singletons, with 39% in the top ten. Sequenced input: CD8+ T cells from PBMCs. All receptors derive from a human donor in good health (CMV status not recorded). Some clones in this sample may be carry-over from other donors' samples. Both conserved end residues are part of each CDR3. The D gene is left open where the match is weak. Clone size is given for some rows only: seen once, a few or many times, or a class if the clone is expanded.

many TRBJ1-2 TRBV28 NA TGTGCCAGCAGTTCTCCCTCAGGGGCGAGGGGCTACACCTTC CASSSPSGARGYTF
many TRBJ2-3 TRBV7-9 TRBD2 TGTGCCAGCAGCCCAACTAGCGGGGCTAGCACAGATACGCAGTATTTT CASSPTSGASTDTQYF
NA TRBJ2-1 TRBV2 TRBD2 TGTGCCAGCCGGGGGGGACTGTCTAGGAATGAGCAGTTCTTC CASRGGLSRNEQFF
few TRBJ2-7 TRBV4-2 TRBD2 TGTGCCAGCAGCCAAGATCTTTTAGCGGGGGCCTGGGAGCAGTACTTC CASSQDLLAGAWEQYF
NA TRBJ2-7 TRBV5-6 NA TGTGCCAGCAGCCCTGCCGCCTCCGGACTGAAAACCTACGAGCAGTACTTC CASSPAASGLKTYEQYF
many TRBJ2-5 TRBV11-2 TRBD1 TGTGCCAGCAGCTTAGCAGGGGGCGGGGAGACCCAGTACTTC CASSLAGGGETQYF
few TRBJ2-1 TRBV20-1 TRBD2 TGCAGTGCTAGAGATCTAAGCGGGAGCTCCTACAATGAGCAGTTCTTC CSARDLSGSSYNEQFF
few TRBJ2-7 TRBV5-1 NA TGCGCCAGCAGCTTTGGAGACCTGACCTACGAGCAGTACTTC CASSFGDLTYEQYF
few TRBJ1-1 TRBV6-2/TRBV6-3 NA TGTGCCAGCGCTGGCGGGGGTGGCGCTGAAGCTTTCTTT CASAGGGGAEAFF
many TRBJ2-7 TRBV7-2 NA TGTGCCAGCAGCTTGGTTCGGCACGAGCAGTACTTC CASSLVRHEQYF
few TRBJ2-7 TRBV5-1 TRBD2 TGCGCCAGCAGCTTGGAGCTAGCGGGGAGACACTACGAGCAGTACTTC CASSLELAGRHYEQYF
NA TRBJ2-7 TRBV12-3/TRBV12-4 NA TGTGCCAGCCAGGGACTCTCCTACGAGCAGTACTTC CASQGLSYEQYF
NA TRBJ1-6 TRBV20-1 TRBD1 TGCAGTGCTAGACCTCTCCAGGGGGTTTCACCCCTCCACTTT CSARPLQGVSPLHF
NA TRBJ2-2 TRBV6-2/TRBV6-3 NA TGTGCCAGCAGTGGAGGAGGGGAGCTGTTTTTT CASSGGGELFF
many TRBJ1-4 TRBV15 NA TGTGCCACCAGCAGAGATCGTGGGACTAATGAAAAACTGTTTTTT CATSRDRGTNEKLFF
few TRBJ2-5 TRBV12-3/TRBV12-4 NA TGTGCCAGCACCTTGCCCCTGGCAGGGAGAGAGACCCAGTACTTC CASTLPLAGRETQYF
few TRBJ2-1 TRBV2 NA TGTGCCAGCAGTGATTTTTTAAGCTCCTACAATGAGCAGTTCTTC CASSDFLSSYNEQFF
many TRBJ2-2 TRBV7-6 TRBD2 TGTGCCAGCAGCCTGGGACTAGCGGGAGGTATCACCGGGGAGCTGTTTTTT CASSLGLAGGITGELFF
NA TRBJ2-3 TRBV7-4 NA TGTGCCAGCAGCTTAGCTATTGGGACAGATACGCAGTATTTT CASSLAIGTDTQYF
few TRBJ2-7 TRBV6-2/TRBV6-3 NA TGTGCCAGCTCCCCCGGAGGGGTCGAGCAGTACTTC CASSPGGVEQYF
NA TRBJ2-4 TRBV10-3 TRBD1 TGTGCCATCAGTGCGGGTCCCGGGACAGGGATTGGAAACATTCAGTACTTC CAISAGPGTGIGNIQYF
NA TRBJ1-5 TRBV19 NA TGTGCCAGCCGGGATGTGGGGCAGCCCCAGCATTTT CASRDVGQPQHF
NA TRBJ1-6 TRBV5-4 TRBD1 TGTGCCAGCAGCTTGGGGCAGGGGGCTGGAGGTTCACCCCTCCACTTT CASSLGQGAGGSPLHF
few TRBJ1-4 TRBV12-3/TRBV12-4 TRBD1 TGTGCCAGCCTCGACAGGGGCTCTAATGAAAAACTGTTTTTT CASLDRGSNEKLFF
NA TRBJ2-7 TRBV5-4 NA TGTGCCAGCAGCTTGCGACGGGAGAGCTCCTACGAGCAGTACTTC CASSLRRESSYEQYF
NA TRBJ2-2 TRBV28 NA TGTGCCAGCAGTTTAACCGGCCGGTTAGCCGTCACCGGGGAGCTGTTTTTT CASSLTGRLAVTGELFF
few TRBJ2-2 TRBV27 NA TGTGCCAGCAGCCGGGACGGCTACACCGGGGAGCTGTTTTTT CASSRDGYTGELFF
NA TRBJ2-7 TRBV12-3/TRBV12-4 TRBD1 TGTGCCAGCAGAGAGACAGGGGACTCCTACGAGCAGTACTTC CASRETGDSYEQYF
NA TRBJ2-7 TRBV12-3/TRBV12-4 NA TGTGCCAGCAGTTTCTCCACCTACGAGCAGTACTTC CASSFSTYEQYF
many TRBJ1-5 TRBV28 NA TGTGCCAGCAGTTTAGCGGGACACTATAGCAATCAGCCCCAGCATTTT CASSLAGHYSNQPQHF
few TRBJ2-4 TRBV27 NA TGTGCCAGCAGTCCGCTCCAGGGAAACAAAAACATTCAGTACTTC CASSPLQGNKNIQYF
NA TRBJ2-2 TRBV28 NA TGTGCCACCGAAGACACCCCGAACACCGGGGAGCTGTTTTTT CATEDTPNTGELFF
many TRBJ2-1 TRBV7-2 TRBD2 TGTGCCAGCAGCTCGCTGAGCGGGGGGGTCTACAATGAGCAGTTCTTC CASSSLSGGVYNEQFF
few TRBJ2-7 TRBV27 NA TGTGCCAGCAGTTTATCTGGGGGGCTTAGGGACGAGCAGTACTTC CASSLSGGLRDEQYF
many TRBJ1-2 TRBV7-2 TRBD1 TGTGCCAGCAGCTTAGTATCGGGCAGGGGGGATCTGGGCTACACCTTC CASSLVSGRGDLGYTF
few TRBJ1-1 TRBV28 NA TGTGCCAGCAGCCCCGTAGAATTTAATCATAACACTGAAGCTTTCTTT CASSPVEFNHNTEAFF
few TRBJ1-1 TRBV20-1 NA TGCAGTGCTACCAGGACCCCGAACACTGAAGCTTTCTTT CSATRTPNTEAFF